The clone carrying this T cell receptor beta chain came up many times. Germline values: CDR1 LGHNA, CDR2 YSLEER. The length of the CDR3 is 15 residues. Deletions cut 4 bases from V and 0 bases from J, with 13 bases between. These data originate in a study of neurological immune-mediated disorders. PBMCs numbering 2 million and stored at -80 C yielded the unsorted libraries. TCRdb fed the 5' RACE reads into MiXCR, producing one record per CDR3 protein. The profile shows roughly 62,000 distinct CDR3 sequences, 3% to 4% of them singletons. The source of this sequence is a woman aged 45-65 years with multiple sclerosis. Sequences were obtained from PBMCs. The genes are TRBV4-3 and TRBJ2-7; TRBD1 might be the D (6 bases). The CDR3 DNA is TGCGCCAGCAGCCCGATGCCAGGGGACTCCTACGAGCAGTACTTC. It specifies CASSPMPGDSYEQYF.